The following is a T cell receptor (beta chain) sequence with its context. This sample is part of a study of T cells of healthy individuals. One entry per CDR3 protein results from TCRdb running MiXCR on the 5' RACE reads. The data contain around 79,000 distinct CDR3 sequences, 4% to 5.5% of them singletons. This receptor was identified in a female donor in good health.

CDR3 nucleotides: TGTGCCAGCAACAGGGGTTTCGATGAGCAGTTCTTC. Protein: CASNRGFDEQFF. The chain has TRBV2 and TRBJ2-1; the match to TRBD1 covers 7 bases. With V trimmed by 7 bases and J by 8 bases, 5 bases remained unmatched. Germline-derived CDR1 and CDR2 are SNHLY and FYNNEI. This CDR3 contains 12 residues.